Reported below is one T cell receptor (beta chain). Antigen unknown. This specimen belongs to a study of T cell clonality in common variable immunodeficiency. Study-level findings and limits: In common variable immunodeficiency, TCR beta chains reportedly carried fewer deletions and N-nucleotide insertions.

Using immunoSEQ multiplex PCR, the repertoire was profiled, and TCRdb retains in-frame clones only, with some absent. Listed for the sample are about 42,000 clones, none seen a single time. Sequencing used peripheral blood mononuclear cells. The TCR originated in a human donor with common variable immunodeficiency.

The covered CDR3 bases are TGTGCCAGCGGTTCTAGCGGGACCTACGAG. Protein: CASGSSGTYE. From start to end, the CDR3 is CASGSSGTYEQYF. The V gene is TRBV2, the J gene TRBJ2-7; 9 nucleotides line up with TRBD2. The read gets to within 3 residues of the CDR3 end, and the germline J gene fills in the rest. CDR1 and CDR2 from the germline V gene are SNHLY and FYNNEI. V lost 8 bases to trimming and J lost 2 bases; unmatched junction nucleotides: 4. CDR3 length: 13 amino acids.